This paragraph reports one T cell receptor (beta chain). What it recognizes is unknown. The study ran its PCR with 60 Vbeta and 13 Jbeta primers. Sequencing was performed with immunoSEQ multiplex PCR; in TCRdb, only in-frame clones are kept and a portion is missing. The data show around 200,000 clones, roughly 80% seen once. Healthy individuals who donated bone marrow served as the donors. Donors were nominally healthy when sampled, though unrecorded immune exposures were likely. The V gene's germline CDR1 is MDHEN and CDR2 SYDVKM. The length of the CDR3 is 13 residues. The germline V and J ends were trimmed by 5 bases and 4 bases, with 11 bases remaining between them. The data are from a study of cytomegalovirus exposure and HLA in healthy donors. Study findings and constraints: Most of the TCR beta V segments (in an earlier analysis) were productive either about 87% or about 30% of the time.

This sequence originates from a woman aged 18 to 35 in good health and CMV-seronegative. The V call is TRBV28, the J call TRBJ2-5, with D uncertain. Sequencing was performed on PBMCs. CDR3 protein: CASSTIFLETQYF. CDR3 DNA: TGTGCCAGCAGTACTATCTTTCTAGAGACCCAGTACTTC.